This T cell receptor beta chain was sequenced for a study of T cells in Graves' hyperthyroidism and ophthalmopathy. In the study overall: Peripheral blood sampling occurred at initial diagnosis, before any treatment. Study results and caveats: Before onset, ophthalmopathy was predicted by the model a median 6.5 months earlier.

TCR beta CDR3 regions were amplified from RNA. The TCR CDR3 first-round RT-PCR relied on the HTBI primer set. Each CDR3 protein is one row after TCRdb ran MiXCR on the multiplex PCR reads. The repertoire holds around 690,000 distinct CDR3 sequences, with 17% as singletons. Trimming took off 1 base at V and 5 bases at J, with 8 bases between the two ends. The CDR3 runs 13 residues. Patients counted as stable if ophthalmopathy did not develop within 18 months. Many counts were recorded for this clonotype. Its antigen is currently unknown. The specimen sequenced was blood. The chain employs TRBV12-3 or TRBV12-4 and TRBJ2-5, with D perhaps matching TRBD1 or TRBD2 (5 bases each). This TCR derives from a man in his forties or fifties with Graves' hyperthyroidism. CDR3 in amino acids: CASSLGWGETQYF. The DNA for the CDR3 is TGTGCCAGCAGTTTAGGGTGGGGGGAGACCCAGTACTTC.